These 28 T cell receptor beta chains came from one sample sequenced in a study of graft-versus-host responses after intestinal transplantation. TCRdb's copy holds only in-frame clones and misses some; the assay was immunoSEQ multiplex PCR. The sample contains about 81,000 clones, roughly 91% of which appear only once. These receptors have no identified antigens. This material consisted of unstimulated CD4+ T cells sorted from spleen or lymph node cells, taken before intestinal transplant. The receptors come from a human donor who received an intestinal transplant.

Concerning this clone: Other DNA sequences in this sample translate to the same CDR3. The chain combines TRBV2 with TRBJ2-3; D gene ambiguous. This CDR3 is built from 11 residues. Trimming left V 6 bases short and J 2 bases short, with 3 bases between. The germline gives CDR1 SNHLY, CDR2 FYNNEI. CDR3: CASSYTDTQYF. CDR3 in DNA: TGTGCCAGCAGCTACACAGATACGCAGTATTTT.

This clone came up once. The rearrangement uses TRBV6-1 and TRBJ1-6; tentatively, D is TRBD1 (5 bases). Germline V CDR1 and CDR2: MNHNS, SASEGT. V was trimmed by 1 base and J by 3 bases, leaving 13 bases between them. This CDR3 contains 17 residues. The CDR3 reads CASSEGYRGGYNSPLHF. CDR3 in DNA: TGTGCCAGCAGTGAAGGGTATCGGGGGGGCTATAATTCACCCCTCCACTTT.

In DNA form, the CDR3 reads TGCGCCAGCAGCTTGCTACGCGGGGAGACCCAGTACTTC. This translates into CASSLLRGETQYF. The chain employs TRBV5-1 and TRBJ2-5; TRBD2 is a possible D gene (5 bases). Germline assignment: CDR1 SGHRS and CDR2 YFSETQ. The CDR3 consists of 13 residues. Trimming removed 1 base from V and 5 bases from J, with 9 bases in between.

The chain joins TRBV7-2 to TRBJ1-5; 8 nucleotides align to TRBD1. The CDR3 extends over 18 amino acids. CDR1 is SGHTA, CDR2 FQGNSA, per germline. Losses at the gene ends were 0 bases for V and 0 bases for J; bases not matched to a gene: 7. The CDR3 region has the DNA TGTGCCAGCAGCTTAGCGGGTGGGACAGGAGATAGCAATCAGCCCCAGCATTTT. It encodes CASSLAGGTGDSNQPQHF.

V usage is TRBV6-5 and J usage is TRBJ1-4; no firm D call. Germline loops: CDR1 MNHEY, CDR2 SVGAGI. Between the trimmed V and J ends, which lost 5 bases and 3 bases, there was a span of 13 bases. CDR3 size: 15 residues. The CDR3 DNA reads as TGTGCCAGCAGTATTCTACCCGGGGCTAATGAAAAACTGTTTTTT. This codes for CASSILPGANEKLFF.

This rearrangement joins TRBV5-4 to TRBJ2-3; possible D gene TRBD2, 6 bases. There are 15 residues in the CDR3. Between the trimmed V and J ends, which lost 0 bases and 2 bases, there was a span of 10 bases. Germline CDR1 SGHNT, CDR2 YYREEE (reference sequence). The CDR3 region is CASSLAGDPTDTQYF. The CDR3 nucleotides are TGTGCCAGCAGCTTGGCGGGGGATCCCACAGATACGCAGTATTTT.

The genes are TRBV5-1 and TRBJ2-2; TRBD1 is a possible D gene (6 bases). The germline V and J ends were trimmed by 0 bases and 4 bases, with 10 bases remaining between them. There are 15 residues in the CDR3. The germline V gene encodes CDR1 SGHRS and CDR2 YFSETQ. CDR3 in amino acids: CASSLGVRGTGELFF. The DNA of the CDR3 is TGCGCCAGCAGCTTGGGGGTCAGGGGCACCGGGGAGCTGTTTTTT.

This chain joins TRBV7-9 and TRBJ1-1; 8 nucleotides line up with TRBD1. Losses at the gene ends were 2 bases for V and 0 bases for J; bases not matched to a gene: 2. In germline, CDR1 is SEHNR, CDR2 FQNEAQ (reference sequence). The CDR3 totals 15 residues. The CDR3 loop reads CASSLTGGMNTEAFF. The CDR3 bases are TGTGCCAGCAGCTTAACAGGGGGAATGAACACTGAAGCTTTCTTT.

This rearrangement joins TRBV25-1 to TRBJ2-1; 14 bases are a match to TRBD2. V dropped 5 bases and J dropped 9; count of bases not matched to a gene: 6. The CDR3 loop spans 15 amino acids. Per the germline V gene, CDR1 is MGHDK and CDR2 is SYGVNS. Here the CDR3 reads CASSRLAGGQGEQFF. The CDR3 nucleotides read TGTGCCAGCAGTCGACTAGCGGGGGGGCAAGGTGAGCAGTTCTTC. The full variable domain, in which reference TRBV25-1 and TRBJ2-1 provide the parts outside the CDR3, is EADIYQTPRYLVIGTGKKITLECSQTMGHDKMYWYQQDPGMELHLIHYSYGVNSTEKGDLSSESTVSRIRTEHFPLTLESARPSHTSQYLCASSRLAGGQGEQFFGPGTRLTVL.

The CDR3 DNA reads TGTGCCAGCAGCTTAAGCCGGGGGACCGGGGAGCTGTTTTTT. It yields the protein CASSLSRGTGELFF. The chain recombines TRBV7-2 with TRBJ2-2, with TRBD2 as a possible D gene (6 bases). V gave up 2 bases and J gave up 5 bases, with 9 bases separating them. Per germline, CDR1 SGHTA and CDR2 FQGNSA. CDR3 length: 14 amino acids.

V and J are TRBV4-2 and TRBJ1-4, with D possibly matching TRBD1 (6 bases). The CDR3 loop spans 17 amino acids. V dropped 0 bases and J dropped 14 bases, with 25 bases sitting between them. CDR1 and CDR2 from the germline V gene are LGHNA and YNFKEQ. CDR3 sequence reads: CASSQEGRGADTTNLFF. CDR3 bases: TGTGCCAGCAGCCAAGAAGGCCGGGGGGCCGACACCACGAATCTGTTTTTT.

This rearrangement joins TRBV11-2 to TRBJ2-3; D is perhaps TRBD1 (5 bases). CDR1 and CDR2 from the germline V gene are SGHAT and FQNNGV. Trimming removed 7 bases at V and 3 bases at J, with 11 bases between. The CDR3 spans 13 residues. DNA of the CDR3: TGTGCCAGCAATGGCCAGGGAACAGATACGCAGTATTTT. This codes for CASNGQGTDTQYF.

The J gene is TRBJ2-7, the V gene TRBV28; 9 nucleotides agree with TRBD1. V was pared by 6 bases and J by 5 bases, with 14 bases of the junction left unmatched. The germline V gene has CDR1 MDHEN and CDR2 SYDVKM. CDR3 length: 16 amino acids. The DNA for the CDR3 is TGTGCCAGCAGCATGGGAGGTGGGACAGGGTCCCACGAGCAGTACTTC. Its protein is CASSMGGGTGSHEQYF.

The chain uses TRBV15 and TRBJ1-5; unclear D gene. Looked up from germline, CDR1 is LNHNV and CDR2 is YYDKDF (reference sequence). Trimming pared 1 base from V and 1 base from J, leaving 14 bases between. The CDR3 is 17 amino acids. The CDR3 sequence: CATSRVPAPESNQPQHF. The CDR3 DNA sequence: TGTGCCACCAGCAGAGTACCGGCCCCGGAGAGCAATCAGCCCCAGCATTTT.

A single count supports this clone. This chain links TRBV28 with TRBJ1-4; 8 positions match TRBD1. Per the germline V gene, CDR1 is MDHEN and CDR2 is SYDVKM. The CDR3 contains 13 residues. The V segment lost 6 bases and the J segment 6 bases; nucleotides outside the gene matches: 3. As DNA, the CDR3 is TGTGCCAGCAGAACAGGGGGGGATGAAAAACTGTTTTTT. Its translation: CASRTGGDEKLFF.

This clone has a handful of counts. J is TRBJ1-4 and V is TRBV10-2; D unresolved. Germline loops: CDR1 WSHSY, CDR2 SAAADI. V lost 2 bases to trimming and J lost 8 bases, with 9 bases between them. This CDR3 is 13 amino acids long. CDR3 amino acids: CASSELQVEKLFF. In nucleotides, the CDR3 is TGCGCCAGCAGTGAGCTGCAGGTCGAAAAACTGTTTTTT.

The gene calls are TRBV28 and TRBJ1-2, with 8 positions matching TRBD1. V shed 6 bases, J shed 8 bases, and the junction held 8 bases outside the gene matches. CDR1 MDHEN and CDR2 SYDVKM come from the germline V gene. The CDR3 extends over 13 amino acids. The CDR3 is CASRSTGVRGYTF. The DNA for the CDR3 is TGTGCCAGCAGATCGACAGGGGTGCGGGGCTACACCTTC.

The V call is TRBV28, the J call TRBJ2-1; TRBD2 agrees at 10 bases. J lost 6 bases, V lost 2 bases, and 7 bases had no gene match. Germline assignment: CDR1 MDHEN and CDR2 SYDVKM. CDR3 length: 16 residues. This chain's CDR3 is CASSLRLAGAGNEQFF. In DNA, the CDR3 is TGTGCCAGCAGTTTACGTCTAGCGGGAGCTGGCAATGAGCAGTTCTTC.

This sequence joins TRBV5-1 and TRBJ1-1; TRBD1 matches 7 bases. The CDR3 runs 14 residues. Germline V lookup: CDR1 SGHRS, CDR2 YFSETQ. V trimming: 3 bases; J trimming: 0 bases; junction bases outside the gene matches: 2. The CDR3 DNA sequence: TGCGCCAGCAGCTCGGGACAGATGAACACTGAAGCTTTCTTT. Its translation: CASSSGQMNTEAFF.

The chain carries TRBV6-5 and TRBJ1-1; D might be TRBD1 (6 bases). Trimming stripped 6 bases from V and 4 bases from J, with 18 bases between. CDR1 is MNHEY, CDR2 SVGAGI, per germline. The CDR3 totals 15 residues. CDR3 loop: CASRKEGGFGTEAFF. DNA of the CDR3: TGTGCCAGCAGGAAGGAGGGGGGGTTTGGCACTGAAGCTTTCTTT.

The V and J genes are TRBV30 and TRBJ1-6; possible D gene TRBD1, 6 bases. Trimming pared 6 bases from V and 7 bases from J, leaving 16 bases between. Germline V gives CDR1 GTSNPN, CDR2 SVGIG (reference sequence). CDR3 length equals 14 residues. CDR3 in amino acids: CACPGAGGNSPLHF. In nucleotides, the CDR3 is TGTGCCTGCCCGGGGGCGGGAGGGAATTCACCCCTCCACTTT.

The chain has TRBV28 and TRBJ1-3; 9 nucleotides line up with TRBD1. Germline V gives CDR1 MDHEN, CDR2 SYDVKM. This CDR3 region has 14 residues. V lost 5 bases and J lost 8; bases outside the gene matches: 7. The CDR3 is CASSVPGQGHTIYF. CDR3 sequence (DNA): TGTGCCAGCAGTGTCCCGGGACAGGGACACACCATATATTTT. The whole variable domain, remainder taken from reference TRBV28 and TRBJ1-3, is DVKVTQSSRYLVKRTGEKVFLECVQDMDHENMFWYRQDPGLGLRLIYFSYDVKMKEKGDIPEGYSVSREKKERFSLILESASTNQTSMYLCASSVPGQGHTIYFGEGSWLTVV.

The chain carries TRBV7-2 and TRBJ2-1; no clear D. This CDR3 comprises 14 residues. The germline CDR1 and CDR2 sequences are SGHTA and FQGNSA. Trimming removed 5 bases from V and 5 bases from J, with 13 bases in between. This CDR3 is CASSITTRDNEQFF. DNA of the CDR3: TGTGCCAGCAGCATCACGACCCGGGACAATGAGCAGTTCTTC.

The V and J genes are TRBV7-2 and TRBJ1-1; 8 nucleotides agree with TRBD1. With 6 bases clipped from V and 8 bases from J, the junction kept 5 bases outside the gene matches. The CDR3 loop spans 12 amino acids. CDR1 is SGHTA and CDR2 is FQGNSA in the germline V gene. CDR3 sequence reads: CASRRGQGEAFF. CDR3 DNA: TGTGCCAGCAGGAGAGGACAGGGAGAAGCTTTCTTT.

J is TRBJ2-1 and V is TRBV6-1; maybe TRBD2 (7 bases). The V gene's germline CDR1 is MNHNS and CDR2 SASEGT. Trimming took 0 bases from V and 7 from J, leaving 16 bases between them. CDR3 size: 16 residues. The CDR3 sequence is CASSEAWGGGANEQFF. DNA of the CDR3: TGTGCCAGCAGTGAAGCCTGGGGTGGGGGGGCGAATGAGCAGTTCTTC.

V and J are TRBV10-2 and TRBJ1-1, with TRBD1 identical over 8 bases. The CDR3 contains 15 residues. Germline loops: CDR1 WSHSY, CDR2 SAAADI. V lost 6 bases, J lost 4 bases, and 10 bases stayed unmatched. CDR3 sequence reads: CASSDTGGTATEAFF. Here the CDR3 DNA reads TGCGCCAGCAGCGACACAGGGGGAACGGCCACTGAAGCTTTCTTT.

This chain connects TRBV2 to TRBJ2-7; TRBD1 matches 8 bases. The CDR3 consists of 14 residues. J was trimmed by 0 bases and V by 7 bases; bases with no gene match: 5. CDR1 is SNHLY and CDR2 is FYNNEI in the germline V gene. Here the CDR3 reads CASTFTGGSYEQYF. For the CDR3, the DNA is TGTGCCAGCACCTTCACAGGGGGCTCCTACGAGCAGTACTTC. The entire variable domain, with the rest obtained from reference TRBV2 and TRBJ2-7, is as follows: EPEVTQTPSHQVTQMGQEVILRCVPISNHLYFYWYRQILGQKVEFLVSFYNNEISEKSEIFDDQFSVERPDGSNFTLKIRSTKLEDSAMYFCASTFTGGSYEQYFGPGTRLTVT.

The chain uses TRBV10-3 and TRBJ1-3; TRBD1 agrees at 8 bases. The trim removed 6 bases at V and 0 bases at J, leaving 7 bases unmatched. The CDR3 consists of 16 residues. Germline values: CDR1 ENHRY, CDR2 SYGVKD. DNA for the CDR3: TGTGCCATCAGCCTAGGACAGGGCCTCTCTGGAAACACCATATATTTT. Translated: CAISLGQGLSGNTIYF.